These 21 T cell receptor beta chains came from one sample sequenced in a study of cytomegalovirus exposure and HLA in healthy donors. Here immunoSEQ multiplex PCR was the method, and the copy in TCRdb shows in-frame clones only, minus some. Seen here are 200,000 to 250,000 clones, about nine tenths observed once, and the top ten hold 2% to 2.5%. Sequencing was carried out using PBMCs. The receptors stem from a woman under 30 in good health and CMV-seropositive.

This chain joins TRBV6-5 and TRBJ2-1; 12 positions agree with TRBD1. The length of the CDR3 is 15 residues. Germline V gene lookup returns CDR1 MNHEY and CDR2 SVGAGI. The V gene end was trimmed by 7 bases and the J gene end by 5 bases; junction bases not matched to a gene: 6. In nucleotides, the CDR3 is TGTGCCAGCAAAGGGACAGGGGGCTATCACAATGAGCAGTTCTTC. This codes for CASKGTGGYHNEQFF.

Only one count was recorded for this clone. The V gene is TRBV19, the J gene TRBJ2-7; no reliable D call. Trimming took 3 bases from V and 2 from J, leaving 11 bases between them. Germline V gene sequence: CDR1 LNHDA, CDR2 SQIVND (reference sequence). CDR3 length: 14 residues. In nucleotides, the CDR3 is TGTGCCAGTAGTATTTCTACGGTAGCCTACGAGCAGTACTTC. Encoded protein: CASSISTVAYEQYF.

The chain employs TRBV30 and TRBJ2-3; the D gene is possibly TRBD2 (6 bases). The CDR3 sequence is 14 residues long. Trimming took off 3 bases at V and 2 bases at J, with 12 bases between the two ends. Germline V lookup: CDR1 GTSNPN, CDR2 SVGIG (reference sequence). In DNA form, the CDR3 reads TGTGCCTGGAGGGTCGGGACTCTCACAGATACGCAGTATTTT. Protein: CAWRVGTLTDTQYF.

The V and J genes are TRBV7-2 and TRBJ2-1, with a weak D call TRBD1 (5 bases). Trimming left V 5 bases short and J 4 bases short, with 6 bases between. Per germline, CDR1 SGHTA and CDR2 FQGNSA. The CDR3 has 12 amino acids. The CDR3 sequence is CASSRQYNEQFF. The CDR3 nucleotides are TGTGCCAGCAGCCGACAGTACAATGAGCAGTTCTTC. Together with reference TRBV7-2 and TRBJ2-1, the CDR3 gives the full variable domain: GAGVSQSPSNKVTEKGKDVELRCDPISGHTALYWYRQSLGQGLEFLIYFQGNSAPDKSGLPSDRFSAERTGGSVSTLTIQRTQQEDSAVYLCASSRQYNEQFFGPGTRLTVL.

This chain uses TRBV7-9 with TRBJ1-2; 7 bases agree with TRBD1. CDR3 length: 15 amino acids. V lost 2 bases to trimming and J lost 4 bases; unmatched junction nucleotides: 7. Germline V CDR1 and CDR2: SEHNR, FQNEAQ (reference sequence). CDR3 nucleotides: TGTGCCAGCAGCTTACGGGACAGCCTTCTCTATGGCTACACCTTC. Translation gives CASSLRDSLLYGYTF.

This chain links TRBV7-2 with TRBJ1-1; TRBD1 is a possible D gene (6 bases). CDR3 length: 15 amino acids. Between the trimmed V and J ends, which lost 4 bases and 6 bases, there was a span of 18 bases. The germline CDR1 and CDR2 sequences are SGHTA and FQGNSA. The CDR3 loop reads CASSSALYRVPEAFF. The CDR3 bases are TGTGCCAGCAGCTCCGCCCTTTACAGGGTTCCTGAAGCTTTCTTT.

This chain connects TRBV6-5 to TRBJ2-7, with D maybe TRBD1 (5 bases). The CDR3 totals 12 residues. Germline lookup yields CDR1 MNHEY and CDR2 SVGAGI. Trimming took off 4 bases at V and 4 bases at J, with 8 bases between the two ends. The CDR3 reads CASSSAGYEQYF. The DNA of the CDR3 is TGTGCCAGCAGTTCCGCAGGGTACGAGCAGTACTTC.

This chain links TRBV28 with TRBJ1-1; D may be TRBD1 (6 bases). V lost 5 bases and J lost 5, with 15 bases in between. This CDR3 has 14 amino acids. From germline, CDR1 is MDHEN and CDR2 SYDVKM. CDR3 amino acids: CASSPRGGWTEAFF. The CDR3 DNA follows: TGTGCCAGCAGTCCCCGGGGGGGCTGGACTGAAGCTTTCTTT.

The rearrangement joins TRBV9 to TRBJ2-5; TRBD2 aligns across 7 bases. The CDR3 runs 16 residues. J was trimmed by 3 bases and V by 0 bases; bases with no gene match: 8. Germline-derived CDR1 and CDR2 are SGDLS and YYNGEE. The CDR3 spells CASSVGDWGGEETQYF. The CDR3 nucleotides are TGTGCCAGCAGCGTAGGGGATTGGGGGGGGGAAGAGACCCAGTACTTC.

This clone came up a few times. The V gene is TRBV2, the J gene TRBJ1-2, with TRBD1 matching 7 bases. V was pared by 6 bases and J by 4 bases, with 8 bases of the junction left unmatched. The CDR3 contains 14 residues. From germline, CDR1 is SNHLY and CDR2 FYNNEI. DNA of the CDR3: TGTGCCAGCAGCCCCGAGGGGGCGGGCTATGGCTACACCTTC. This sequence encodes CASSPEGAGYGYTF.

The sample holds one count of this clone. This chain joins TRBV15 and TRBJ2-7; TRBD2 is a possible D gene (5 bases). Trimming shortened V by 0 bases and J by 3 bases, and 18 bases separated the two germline ends. The CDR3 runs to 17 residues. Germline-derived CDR1 and CDR2 are LNHNV and YYDKDF (reference sequence). The CDR3 reads CATSRDSGSGPIYEQYF. CDR3 in DNA: TGTGCCACCAGCAGAGATAGTGGGAGCGGACCTATCTACGAGCAGTACTTC.

The rearrangement uses TRBV6-5 and TRBJ1-1; D uncertain. Trimming cost V 4 bases and J 3 bases, with 12 bases left between them. Germline-derived CDR1 and CDR2 are MNHEY and SVGAGI. This CDR3 comprises 14 residues. The CDR3 coding sequence is TGTGCCAGCAGTTCTGGACTAGACTACACTGAAGCTTTCTTT. The encoded protein is CASSSGLDYTEAFF.

Only one count was recorded for this clone. The chain links TRBV30 to TRBJ2-5; D call uncertain. The germline V and J ends were trimmed by 0 bases and 5 bases, with 4 bases remaining between them. CDR3 length: 11 residues. Germline V gives CDR1 GTSNPN, CDR2 SVGIG (reference sequence). Written as DNA, the CDR3 is TGTGCCTGGAGTGTCGGGGAGACCCAGTACTTC. Its translation: CAWSVGETQYF.

The chain uses TRBV29-1 and TRBJ2-1; 7 bases fit TRBD1. The CDR3 sequence is 11 residues long. Germline CDR1 is SQVTM and CDR2 is ANQGSEA. V was clipped by 4 bases and J by 6 bases; unmatched bases: 0. The CDR3 nucleotides read TGCAGCGTTGGACAGGGCAATGAGCAGTTCTTC. Its protein product is CSVGQGNEQFF.

This clone appeared a single time. The chain has TRBV5-8 and TRBJ2-7, with D hard to call. Germline V CDR1 and CDR2: SGHTS, YDEGEE. V was trimmed by 0 bases and J by 5 bases, leaving 9 bases between them. The length of the CDR3 is 13 residues. The CDR3 coding sequence is TGTGCCAGCAGCTTGGCCGGTCTAGACGAGCAGTACTTC. This gives the protein CASSLAGLDEQYF.

The V and J genes are TRBV29-1 and TRBJ1-2; D gene uncertain. This CDR3 is 15 amino acids long. Trimming removed 0 bases at V and 7 bases at J, with 18 bases between. Germline V gene data show CDR1 as SQVTM and CDR2 as ANQGSEA. For the CDR3, the DNA is TGCAGCGTTGAAGAGGGCGCACAGCGGTCGCTTGGCTACACCTTC. Translating it yields CSVEEGAQRSLGYTF.

The chain carries TRBV2 and TRBJ2-1, with 7 bases matching TRBD2. V shed 11 bases and J 2 bases; nucleotides not matched to a gene: 12. Looked up from germline, CDR1 is SNHLY and CDR2 is FYNNEI. CDR3 length equals 15 residues. The CDR3 protein is CAPVRREKTYNEQFF. The CDR3 DNA reads as TGTGCCCCGGTCAGGCGGGAGAAGACCTACAATGAGCAGTTCTTC. The full variable domain, in which reference TRBV2 and TRBJ2-1 provide the parts outside the CDR3, is EPEVTQTPSHQVTQMGQEVILRCVPISNHLYFYWYRQILGQKVEFLVSFYNNEISEKSEIFDDQFSVERPDGSNFTLKIRSTKLEDSAMYFCAPVRREKTYNEQFFGPGTRLTVL.

The chain is built from TRBV10-1 and TRBJ2-7; unclear D gene. CDR1 is WNHNN, CDR2 SYGVQD, per germline (reference sequence). This CDR3 is built from 14 residues. V lost 4 bases and J lost 2, with 12 bases in between. The CDR3: CASSATLETYEQYF. In DNA form, the CDR3 reads TGCGCCAGCAGTGCAACCCTAGAAACCTACGAGCAGTACTTC.

This chain links TRBV15 with TRBJ2-1, with 9 bases matching TRBD2. Trimming removed 0 bases from V and 7 bases from J; junction bases left unmatched: 7. This CDR3 is built from 16 residues. CDR1 and CDR2 (germline): LNHNV, YYDKDF (reference sequence). The CDR3 DNA reads TGTGCCACCAGCAGAGATAAGTTAGCGGGAGTAAATGAGCAGTTCTTC. Amino acid sequence: CATSRDKLAGVNEQFF.

The rearrangement links TRBV6-1 to TRBJ2-7; D is ambiguous. CDR1 is MNHNS and CDR2 is SASEGT in the germline V gene. This CDR3 region has 12 residues. V was pared by 5 bases and J by 3 bases, with 8 bases between. The CDR3 spells CASSPGVYEQYF. As DNA, the CDR3 is TGTGCCAGCAGTCCCGGTGTCTACGAGCAGTACTTC.

This CDR3 reads CASRPRTGRYEQYF. In DNA, the CDR3 is TGTGCCAGCAGACCCCGGACAGGGCGCTACGAGCAGTACTTC. This chain links TRBV11-1 with TRBJ2-7; 8 positions match TRBD1. CDR3 length: 14 residues. Germline CDR1 is SGHAT and CDR2 is FQDESV (reference sequence). V was clipped by 6 bases and J by 3 bases; unmatched bases: 7.